This TCR beta chain appears in the sequencing data of a study of T cell changes during pregnancy in multiple sclerosis. The V gene's germline CDR1 is MNHEY and CDR2 SVGAGI. The CDR3 length is 12 residues. V lost 6 bases, J lost 5 bases, and 8 bases lay in between. The protocol was immunoSEQ multiplex PCR, while the TCRdb copy is restricted to in-frame clones and leaves out a portion. Of approximately 100,000 clones detected, about 94% appear once; the ten largest clones hold roughly 2.2%. The sequence was collected from a female donor with multiple sclerosis, enrolled in a pregnancy study. The specimen comprised peripheral blood, sampled in the third trimester of pregnancy. The genes are TRBV6-5 and TRBJ2-1; D gene unclear. The CDR3 nucleotides are TGTGCCAGCAGCCGACGGGACAATGAGCAGTTCTTC. Amino acids: CASSRRDNEQFF.